These 26 T cell receptor beta chains were sequenced from one sample in a study of T cell responses to AZD1222 COVID-19 vaccine. The assay was immunoSEQ multiplex PCR, and TCRdb's table has in-frame clones only and misses some. This table holds roughly 100,000 clones, roughly nine tenths found once. The source material was peripheral blood, sampled on day 0 of AZD1222 vaccination. The source is an adult in good health.

This clone was detected only a few times. This chain uses TRBV7-9 with TRBJ2-1; 9 bases map to TRBD2. This CDR3 is built from 15 residues. Trimming cost V 5 bases and J 8 bases; bases outside gene matches: 10. CDR1 is SEHNR and CDR2 is FQNEAQ in the germline V gene (reference sequence). This CDR3 reads CASSPHPGLAYEQFF. In DNA, the CDR3 is TGTGCCAGCAGCCCCCACCCGGGACTAGCCTATGAGCAGTTCTTC.

The rearrangement links TRBV5-6 to TRBJ2-2; 8 bases map to TRBD2. Germline assignment: CDR1 SGHDT and CDR2 YYEEEE. V lost 1 base and J lost 6; bases outside the gene matches: 8. The CDR3 is made up of 16 amino acids. CDR3 sequence reads: CASSLMREALAGELFF. CDR3 sequence (DNA): TGTGCCAGCAGCTTGATGCGGGAGGCCCTCGCCGGGGAGCTGTTTTTT.

This chain links TRBV29-1 with TRBJ1-2, with D possibly being TRBD1 (5 bases). V shed 7 bases and J shed 3 bases, with 15 bases lying between them. The germline CDR1 and CDR2 sequences are SQVTM and ANQGSEA. The CDR3 extends over 13 amino acids. Here the CDR3 reads CSEGRDSHYGYTF. CDR3 coding DNA: TGCAGCGAGGGTCGAGACAGTCACTATGGCTACACCTTC.

This chain links TRBV13 with TRBJ2-7; D is ambiguous. This CDR3 is 15 amino acids long. In germline, CDR1 is PRHDT, CDR2 FYEKMQ (reference sequence). V dropped 3 bases and J dropped 0 bases, with 12 bases sitting between them. The CDR3 coding sequence is TGTGCCAGCAGCTTTAGGCGGCAGAACTCCTACGAGCAGTACTTC. The encoded protein is CASSFRRQNSYEQYF. Complete variable domain (other parts from reference TRBV13 and TRBJ2-7): AAGVIQSPRHLIKEKRETATLKCYPIPRHDTVYWYQQGPGQDPQFLISFYEKMQSDKGSIPDRFSAQQFSDYHSELNMSSLELGDSALYFCASSFRRQNSYEQYFGPGTRLTVT.

This chain joins TRBV28 and TRBJ2-1; D ambiguous. CDR3 length: 14 residues. The V gene lost 6 bases and the J gene lost 7 bases, with 16 bases spanning the gap. The V gene's germline CDR1 is MDHEN and CDR2 SYDVKM. CDR3 in amino acids: CASSKAGVSNEQFF. The CDR3 nucleotides read TGTGCCAGCAGCAAGGCAGGAGTAAGTAATGAGCAGTTCTTC.

This chain uses TRBV5-4 with TRBJ1-2, with a possible D match to TRBD1 (5 bases). Germline lookup yields CDR1 SGHNT and CDR2 YYREEE (reference sequence). Trimming pared 0 bases from V and 8 bases from J, leaving 11 bases between. This CDR3 is 13 amino acids long. CDR3 DNA sequence: TGTGCCAGCAGCTTGGCGGGGGGTTTGGGCTACACCTTC. Translation gives CASSLAGGLGYTF.

The chain joins TRBV9 to TRBJ2-6; D ambiguous. The CDR3 contains 17 residues. V lost 4 bases, J lost 0 bases, and 14 bases lay in between. Germline V gives CDR1 SGDLS, CDR2 YYNGEE. The CDR3 protein is CASSPTDDDSGANVLTF. The CDR3 bases are TGTGCCAGCAGCCCTACGGACGATGACTCTGGGGCCAACGTCCTGACTTTC.

Note on this clone: This sample includes further DNA sequences coding for the same CDR3. The CDR3 loop reads CASSLGLNTEAFF. The DNA for the CDR3 is TGTGCCAGCAGTTTAGGCTTGAACACTGAAGCTTTCTTT. This sequence joins TRBV28 and TRBJ1-1; D gene ambiguous. The CDR3 is 13 residues long. Per the germline V gene, CDR1 is MDHEN and CDR2 is SYDVKM. The V end lost 2 bases, the J end lost 0 bases, and 4 bases lay between the germline ends. The full variable domain, completed using reference TRBV28 and TRBJ1-1, is DVKVTQSSRYLVKRTGEKVFLECVQDMDHENMFWYRQDPGLGLRLIYFSYDVKMKEKGDIPEGYSVSREKKERFSLILESASTNQTSMYLCASSLGLNTEAFFGQGTRLTVV.

This sequence joins TRBV27 and TRBJ2-2; TRBD2 matches 8 bases. CDR1 is MNHEY, CDR2 SMNVEV, per germline (reference sequence). V shed 9 bases and J 3 bases; nucleotides not matched to a gene: 12. The CDR3 is 16 amino acids. Here the CDR3 reads CARKVSGRFYTGELFF. The CDR3 coding sequence is TGTGCCAGGAAGGTAAGCGGGAGATTTTACACCGGGGAGCTGTTTTTT.

This rearrangement joins TRBV18 to TRBJ1-2; TRBD1 might be the D (6 bases). Trimming pared 2 bases from V and 8 bases from J, leaving 18 bases between. Germline CDR1 KGHSH, CDR2 LQKENI. The CDR3 is 15 amino acids. CDR3: CASSPTGTHAKGYTF. The CDR3 bases are TGTGCCAGCTCACCAACCGGGACACATGCTAAGGGCTACACCTTC.

This sequence joins TRBV28 and TRBJ2-7; D ambiguous. Deletions cut 6 bases from V and 3 bases from J, with 15 bases between. This CDR3 region has 14 residues. The germline gives CDR1 MDHEN, CDR2 SYDVKM. The CDR3 spells CASRSPTLVYEQYF. In DNA form, the CDR3 reads TGTGCCAGCAGAAGCCCAACCCTAGTCTACGAGCAGTACTTC.

This chain connects TRBV7-6 to TRBJ1-4; D is unclear. The CDR3 sequence is 14 residues long. The germline CDR1 and CDR2 sequences are SGHVS and FNYEAQ. V was cut by 5 bases and J by 5 bases, with 12 bases left in between. DNA for the CDR3: TGTGCCAGCAGCGAAAGCCCCCGGAATGAAAAACTGTTTTTT. This translates into CASSESPRNEKLFF. The variable domain in full, completed from reference TRBV7-6 and TRBJ1-4, reads GAGVSQSPRYKVTKRGQDVALRCDPISGHVSLYWYRQALGQGPEFLTYFNYEAQQDKSGLPNDRFSAERPEGSISTLTIQRTEQRDSAMYRCASSESPRNEKLFFGSGTQLSVL.

V usage is TRBV5-6 and J usage is TRBJ1-5, with 9 nucleotides matching TRBD1. Germline V gene sequence: CDR1 SGHDT, CDR2 YYEEEE. This CDR3 contains 17 residues. V was clipped by 2 bases and J by 2 bases; unmatched bases: 8. CDR3 nucleotides: TGTGCCAGCAGCTTCGGACAGGGGTCCTGGGGCAATCAGCCCCAGCATTTT. Protein: CASSFGQGSWGNQPQHF.

The chain couples TRBV28 to TRBJ1-4; no clear D. Germline CDR1 and CDR2: MDHEN and SYDVKM. The V end was cut by 2 bases, the J end by 8 bases, with 12 bases between. This CDR3 has 14 residues. The CDR3 loop reads CASSLIEAREKLFF. DNA of the CDR3: TGTGCCAGCAGTTTAATTGAGGCTCGAGAAAAACTGTTTTTT.

The V gene is TRBV29-1, the J gene TRBJ2-3; TRBD1 matches 7 bases. The V gene end was trimmed by 4 bases and the J gene end by 10 bases; junction bases not matched to a gene: 5. The CDR3 has 11 residues. Germline CDR1 SQVTM, CDR2 ANQGSEA. This CDR3 reads CSVGQGDAQYF. The CDR3 DNA is TGCAGCGTTGGACAGGGTGACGCGCAGTATTTT.

The chain has TRBV10-3 and TRBJ2-2; 8 bases are a match to TRBD2. CDR1 is ENHRY, CDR2 SYGVKD, per germline. The CDR3 contains 18 residues. Losses at the gene ends were 8 bases for V and 1 base for J; bases not matched to a gene: 15. The CDR3 sequence is CAIRGPISGRVNTGELFF. For the CDR3, the DNA is TGTGCCATCCGTGGGCCAATAAGCGGGAGAGTGAACACCGGGGAGCTGTTTTTT.

V usage is TRBV11-3 and J usage is TRBJ1-1; 8 nucleotides match TRBD1. The CDR3 sequence is 17 residues long. The V gene end was trimmed by 5 bases and the J gene end by 4 bases; junction bases not matched to a gene: 15. CDR1 and CDR2 (germline): SGHNT, YENEEA. CDR3 loop: CASSPVLDREYATEAFF. The CDR3 DNA is TGTGCCAGCAGCCCTGTCCTGGACAGGGAATATGCCACTGAAGCTTTCTTT.

The table lists this clone with a count of one. V gene TRBV19 combines with J gene TRBJ1-5, with TRBD1 as a possible D gene (6 bases). In germline, CDR1 is LNHDA, CDR2 SQIVND (reference sequence). V was shortened by 6 bases and J by 7 bases, with 19 bases between the two germline ends. This CDR3 is built from 15 residues. The CDR3 region has the DNA TGTGCCAGTAGCGTCCGGGGGGGCGCGGGACAGCCCCAGCATTTT. Translation: CASSVRGGAGQPQHF.

V usage is TRBV27 and J usage is TRBJ2-2, with D hard to call. Per the germline V gene, CDR1 is MNHEY and CDR2 is SMNVEV (reference sequence). V lost 5 bases, J lost 8 bases, and 12 bases lay in between. The CDR3 covers 13 residues. The CDR3 loop is CASSARRWGELFF. The CDR3 nucleotides read TGTGCCAGCAGTGCCCGTCGATGGGGGGAGCTGTTTTTT.

J is TRBJ1-5 and V is TRBV7-2; a possible D gene is TRBD1 (6 bases). V was cut by 1 base and J by 4 bases, with 14 bases left in between. Germline V CDR1 and CDR2: SGHTA, FQGNSA. This CDR3 has 16 residues. CDR3: CASSLEGGRGNQPQHF. The CDR3 nucleotides are TGTGCCAGCAGCTTAGAGGGTGGGAGGGGGAATCAGCCCCAGCATTTT.

V is TRBV7-3 and J is TRBJ1-6, with D possibly being TRBD1 (5 bases). The CDR3 length is 16 residues. V was clipped by 0 bases and J by 2 bases, with 8 bases between them. Germline CDR1 and CDR2: SGHTA and FQGTGA. For the CDR3, the DNA is TGTGCCAGCAGCTTAACGGGGGGAGCCTATAATTCACCCCTCCACTTT. Its protein product is CASSLTGGAYNSPLHF.

J is TRBJ1-1 and V is TRBV9, with 7 nucleotides matching TRBD1. CDR1 and CDR2 (germline): SGDLS, YYNGEE. V gave up 5 bases and J gave up 0 bases; unmatched junction bases: 10. This CDR3 has 16 residues. The CDR3 loop reads CASSDGGQRVNTEAFF. The CDR3 nucleotides are TGTGCCAGCAGTGATGGGGGACAGAGGGTGAACACTGAAGCTTTCTTT.

CDR3 nucleotide sequence: TGTGCCAGCAGTCTTAGCGGCCGCACAGATACGCAGTATTTT. Its translation is CASSLSGRTDTQYF. The chain is built from TRBV2 and TRBJ2-3, with a possible D match to TRBD2 (6 bases). The V gene lost 5 bases and the J gene lost 1 base, with 10 bases spanning the gap. Germline CDR1 and CDR2: SNHLY and FYNNEI. CDR3 length: 14 amino acids.

The chain joins TRBV7-8 to TRBJ2-7, with no clear D. Germline V gives CDR1 SGHVS, CDR2 FQNEAQ. The CDR3 extends over 12 amino acids. The V and J ends lost 5 bases and 0 bases respectively, with 5 bases between them. CDR3 DNA: TGTGCCAGCAGCCACCTCTCCTACGAGCAGTACTTC. Its translation is CASSHLSYEQYF. The whole variable domain, remainder taken from reference TRBV7-8 and TRBJ2-7, is GAGVSQSPRYKVAKRGQDVALRCDPISGHVSLFWYQQALGQGPEFLTYFQNEAQLDKSGLPSDRFFAERPEGSVSTLKIQRTQQEDSAVYLCASSHLSYEQYFGPGTRLTVT.

This clone has more than one count but fewer than ten. The chain employs TRBV6-5 and TRBJ1-3, with 8 nucleotides matching TRBD1. Germline V gene sequence: CDR1 MNHEY, CDR2 SVGAGI. Trimming at V came to 5 bases and at J to 1 base, leaving 4 bases not matched to a gene. This CDR3 contains 15 residues. The CDR3 spells CASSTDRASGNTIYF. CDR3 in DNA: TGTGCCAGCAGTACGGACAGGGCGTCTGGAAACACCATATATTTT.

The chain carries TRBV16 and TRBJ2-7; 7 bases are a match to TRBD1. V was pared by 3 bases and J by 5 bases, with 7 bases of the junction left unmatched. The germline gives CDR1 KGHSY, CDR2 FQNENV. The CDR3 runs 14 residues. The CDR3 sequence: CASSHIDRADEQYF. CDR3 in DNA: TGTGCCAGCAGCCATATAGACAGGGCCGACGAGCAGTACTTC.